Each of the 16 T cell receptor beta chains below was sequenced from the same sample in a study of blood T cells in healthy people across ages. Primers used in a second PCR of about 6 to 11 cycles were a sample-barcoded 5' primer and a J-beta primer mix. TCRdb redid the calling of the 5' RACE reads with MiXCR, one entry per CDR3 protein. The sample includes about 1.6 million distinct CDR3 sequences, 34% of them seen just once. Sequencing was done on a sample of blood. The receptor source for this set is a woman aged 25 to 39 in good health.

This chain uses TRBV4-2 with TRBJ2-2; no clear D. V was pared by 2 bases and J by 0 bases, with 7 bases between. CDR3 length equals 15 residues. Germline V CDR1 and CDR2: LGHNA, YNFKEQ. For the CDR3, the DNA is TGTGCCAGCAGCCAACCCATCTCGAACACCGGGGAGCTGTTTTTT. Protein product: CASSQPISNTGELFF.

CDR3 coding DNA: TGTGCCAGCAGTGTTATAGGGACTAGCAGTCCTTACGAGCAGTACTTC. Amino acids: CASSVIGTSSPYEQYF. The chain is built from TRBV27 and TRBJ2-7; 9 bases agree with TRBD2. The CDR3 is 16 amino acids. Germline CDR1 reads MNHEY; CDR2 reads SMNVEV (reference sequence). The junction had 12 bases not matched to a gene; V was cut back by 5 bases and J by 4 bases.

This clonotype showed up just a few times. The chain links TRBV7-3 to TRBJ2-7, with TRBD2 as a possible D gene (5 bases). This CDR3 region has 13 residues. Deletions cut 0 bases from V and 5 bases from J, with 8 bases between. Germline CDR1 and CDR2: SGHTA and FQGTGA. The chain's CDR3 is CASSLTPTNEQYF. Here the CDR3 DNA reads TGTGCCAGCAGCTTAACGCCGACTAACGAGCAGTACTTC.

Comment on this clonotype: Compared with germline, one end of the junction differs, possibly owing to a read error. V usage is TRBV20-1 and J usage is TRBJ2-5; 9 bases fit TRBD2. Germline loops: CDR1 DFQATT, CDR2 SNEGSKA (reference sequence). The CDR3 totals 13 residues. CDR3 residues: CSARTSEQGTQYF. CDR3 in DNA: TGCAGTGCCCGGACTAGCGAACAAGGGACCCAGTACTTC.

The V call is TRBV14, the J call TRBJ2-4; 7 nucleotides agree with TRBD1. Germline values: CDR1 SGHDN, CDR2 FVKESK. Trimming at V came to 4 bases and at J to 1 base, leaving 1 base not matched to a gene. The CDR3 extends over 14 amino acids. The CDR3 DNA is TGTGCCAGCAGCCCGGACAGGGCCAAAAACATTCAGTACTTC. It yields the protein CASSPDRAKNIQYF.

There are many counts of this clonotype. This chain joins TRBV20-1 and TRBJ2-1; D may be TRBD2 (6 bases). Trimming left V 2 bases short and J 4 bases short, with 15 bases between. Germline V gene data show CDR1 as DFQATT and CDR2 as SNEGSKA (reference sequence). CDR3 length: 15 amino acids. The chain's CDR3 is CSARSGTDQYNEQFF. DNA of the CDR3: TGCAGTGCTAGATCAGGGACTGATCAATACAATGAGCAGTTCTTC.

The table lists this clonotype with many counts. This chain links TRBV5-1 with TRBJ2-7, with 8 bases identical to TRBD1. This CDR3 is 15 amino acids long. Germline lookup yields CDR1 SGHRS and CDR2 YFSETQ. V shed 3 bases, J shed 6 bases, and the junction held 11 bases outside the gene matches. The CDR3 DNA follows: TGCGCCAGCAGCTCTCCGGACAGGGCCCTTAGCGAGCAGTACTTC. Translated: CASSSPDRALSEQYF.

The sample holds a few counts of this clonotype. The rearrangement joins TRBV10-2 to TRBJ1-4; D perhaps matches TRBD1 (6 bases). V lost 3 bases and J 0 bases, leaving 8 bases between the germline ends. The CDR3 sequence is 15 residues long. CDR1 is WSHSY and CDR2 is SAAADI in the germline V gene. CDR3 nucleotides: TGCGCCAGCAGTGAACAGGGATCAACTAATGAAAAACTGTTTTTT. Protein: CASSEQGSTNEKLFF.

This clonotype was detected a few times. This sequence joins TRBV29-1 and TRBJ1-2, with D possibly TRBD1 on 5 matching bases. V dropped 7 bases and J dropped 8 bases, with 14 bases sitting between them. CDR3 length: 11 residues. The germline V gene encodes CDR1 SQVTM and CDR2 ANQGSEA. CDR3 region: CSAAQGNGYTF. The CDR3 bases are TGCAGCGCCGCCCAGGGAAACGGCTACACCTTC.

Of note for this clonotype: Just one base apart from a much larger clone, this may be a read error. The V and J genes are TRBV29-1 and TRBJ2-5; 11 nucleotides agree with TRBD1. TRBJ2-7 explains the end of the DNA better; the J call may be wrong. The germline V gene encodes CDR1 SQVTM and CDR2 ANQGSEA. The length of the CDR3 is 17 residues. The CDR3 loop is CSVEFEGGQGAAYEQYF. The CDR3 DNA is TGCAGCGTTGAATTCGAAGGAGGACAGGGGGCGGCCTACGAGCAGTACTTC.

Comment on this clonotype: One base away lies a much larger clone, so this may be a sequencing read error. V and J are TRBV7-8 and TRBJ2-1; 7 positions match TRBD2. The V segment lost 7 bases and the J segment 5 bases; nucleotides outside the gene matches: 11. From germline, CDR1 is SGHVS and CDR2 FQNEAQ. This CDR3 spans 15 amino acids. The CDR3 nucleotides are TGTGCCAGCATCGATAGGACTAGGTTAAACAATGAGCAGTTCTTC. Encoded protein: CASIDRTRLNNEQFF. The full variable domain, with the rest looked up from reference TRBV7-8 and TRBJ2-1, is GAGVSQSPRYKVAKRGQDVALRCDPISGHVSLFWYQQALGQGPEFLTYFQNEAQLDKSGLPSDRFFAERPEGSVSTLKIQRTQQEDSAVYLCASIDRTRLNNEQFFGPGTRLTVL.

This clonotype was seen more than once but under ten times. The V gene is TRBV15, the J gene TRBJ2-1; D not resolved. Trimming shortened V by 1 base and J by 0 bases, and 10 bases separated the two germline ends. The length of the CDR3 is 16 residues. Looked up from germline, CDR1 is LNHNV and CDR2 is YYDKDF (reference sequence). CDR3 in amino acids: CATSRAGLSSYNEQFF. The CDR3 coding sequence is TGTGCCACCAGCAGAGCAGGCCTAAGCTCCTACAATGAGCAGTTCTTC.

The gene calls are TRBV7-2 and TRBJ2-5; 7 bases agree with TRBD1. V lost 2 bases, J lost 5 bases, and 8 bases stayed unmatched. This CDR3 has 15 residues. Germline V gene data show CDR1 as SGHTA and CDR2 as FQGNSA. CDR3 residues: CASSLRGRQGETQYF. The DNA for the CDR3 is TGTGCCAGCAGCTTAAGGGGCAGACAGGGTGAGACCCAGTACTTC. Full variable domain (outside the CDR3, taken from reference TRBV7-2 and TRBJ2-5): GAGVSQSPSNKVTEKGKDVELRCDPISGHTALYWYRQSLGQGLEFLIYFQGNSAPDKSGLPSDRFSAERTGGSVSTLTIQRTQQEDSAVYLCASSLRGRQGETQYFGPGTRLLVL.

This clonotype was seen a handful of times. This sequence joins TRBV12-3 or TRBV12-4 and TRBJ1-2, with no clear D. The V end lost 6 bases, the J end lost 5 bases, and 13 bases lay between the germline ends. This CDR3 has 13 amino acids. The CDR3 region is CASRQSAGYGYTF. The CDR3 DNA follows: TGTGCCAGCAGGCAAAGCGCAGGATATGGCTACACCTTC.

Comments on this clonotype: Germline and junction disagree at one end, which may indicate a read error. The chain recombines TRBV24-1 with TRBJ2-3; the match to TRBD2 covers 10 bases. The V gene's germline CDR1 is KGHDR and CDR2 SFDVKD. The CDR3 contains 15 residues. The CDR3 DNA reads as TGTGCCACCAGTGATCTAGCGGGAGTGGGAGATGCGCAGTATTTT. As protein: CATSDLAGVGDAQYF.

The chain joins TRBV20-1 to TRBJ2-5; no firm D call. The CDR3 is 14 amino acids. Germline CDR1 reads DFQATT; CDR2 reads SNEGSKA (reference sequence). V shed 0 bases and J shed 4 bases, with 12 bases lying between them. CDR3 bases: TGCAGTGCTAGAGATGGATTAGGACGAGAGACCCAGTACTTC. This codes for CSARDGLGRETQYF.